This passage covers 19 T cell receptor beta chains from one sample sequenced in a study of T-cell memory formation after mild COVID-19 (dated by TCRdb to the early 2020s). Receptors were amplified or captured by 5' RACE. Instrument used: Illumina NovaSeq 6000. In TCRdb, the public reads were trimmed at Q25 with fastp and aligned with MiXCR, with productive beta chains retained. CDR3 protein duplicates are merged, each entry listing the most common genes and DNA. The sample profile shows roughly 450,000 distinct CDR3 sequences; approximately 18% of them were found once. 12% of the sample lies in the top ten. Sequenced sample: PBMCs or a T cell subset sorted from them (not recorded which). Every receptor here comes from an adult woman who had mild COVID-19 (a few samples of this study predate the infection). The sample titles of this study are shuffled in the database, so cell type and time point are left out; the donor was told from shared clones.

This clonotype was counted ten times or more. The V call is TRBV4-2, the J call TRBJ2-4; 13 nucleotides agree with TRBD2. The ends lost 4 bases at V and 5 bases at J; junction bases unmatched: 8. The CDR3 length is 17 residues. Germline V gene lookup returns CDR1 LGHNA and CDR2 YNFKEQ. For the CDR3, the DNA is TGTGCCAGCAGCCGCACGACTAGCGGGGGGACTGAAAACATTCAGTACTTC. This translates into CASSRTTSGGTENIQYF.

This clonotype was seen a handful of times. J is TRBJ2-7 and V is TRBV4-2; 11 bases agree with TRBD2. The CDR3 covers 14 residues. The V gene's germline CDR1 is LGHNA and CDR2 YNFKEQ. V lost 1 base, J lost 6 bases, and 2 bases stayed unmatched. The DNA for the CDR3 is TGTGCCAGCAGCCAAGGACTAGCGGGGACCGAGCAGTACTTC. Protein sequence: CASSQGLAGTEQYF.

This clonotype was counted ten times or more. This rearrangement joins TRBV24-1 to TRBJ2-4, with a possible D match to TRBD2 (5 bases). Trimming took 5 bases from V and 7 from J, leaving 8 bases between them. In germline, CDR1 is KGHDR, CDR2 SFDVKD. The CDR3 totals 12 residues. The CDR3 DNA reads TGTGCCACCAGTGGTAGCGAGAACATTCAGTACTTC. It translates to CATSGSENIQYF.

This clonotype was seen more than once but under ten times. This chain uses TRBV7-8 with TRBJ2-1; 7 nucleotides agree with TRBD2. J gave up 0 bases and V 8 bases, and 10 bases lay outside the gene matches. The CDR3 has 16 amino acids. The germline V gene encodes CDR1 SGHVS and CDR2 FQNEAQ. The CDR3 nucleotides read TGTGCCAGCGGGCGGGAGCTACCTAGCTCCTACAATGAGCAGTTCTTC. Translation: CASGRELPSSYNEQFF.

This clonotype was counted a few times. The chain is built from TRBV12-3 or TRBV12-4 and TRBJ1-1, with D unresolved. Trimming took off 7 bases at V and 1 base at J, with 19 bases between the two ends. This CDR3 contains 16 residues. DNA for the CDR3: TGTGCCAGCAAACCTTCCGCGGGGAGAGGGAACACTGAAGCTTTCTTT. This translates into CASKPSAGRGNTEAFF.

The rearrangement uses TRBV19 and TRBJ2-1; possibly TRBD2 for D (6 bases). The CDR3 sequence is 17 residues long. Germline CDR1 reads LNHDA; CDR2 reads SQIVND (reference sequence). V gave up 5 bases and J gave up 4 bases, with 21 bases separating them. CDR3 coding DNA: TGTGCCAGTAGTCCCCGGGGACTCGAGGAGGGATACAATGAGCAGTTCTTC. It encodes CASSPRGLEEGYNEQFF.

The V gene is TRBV4-3, the J gene TRBJ1-1, with D tentatively TRBD1 (5 bases). Germline V gives CDR1 LGHNA, CDR2 YSLEER. This CDR3 is 16 amino acids long. Deletions cut 0 bases from V and 6 bases from J, with 17 bases between. CDR3 nucleotide sequence: TGCGCCAGCAGCCAAGATGTCGGCCGGGGGGACCCTGAAGCTTTCTTT. It yields the protein CASSQDVGRGDPEAFF.

The chain carries TRBV18 and TRBJ2-1; 8 bases fit TRBD2. V shed 1 base and J 7 bases; nucleotides not matched to a gene: 9. This CDR3 is built from 16 residues. Germline CDR1 KGHSH, CDR2 LQKENI. In nucleotides, the CDR3 is TGTGCCAGCTCACCACGTTCCGGGGGGGCAGAGAATGAGCAGTTCTTC. This sequence encodes CASSPRSGGAENEQFF.

The CDR3: CATMSSGYEQYF. The CDR3 coding sequence is TGTGCCACCATGTCTAGCGGCTACGAGCAGTACTTC. The rearrangement links TRBV24-1 to TRBJ2-7, with TRBD2 identical over 7 bases. Germline V gene data show CDR1 as KGHDR and CDR2 as SFDVKD. The CDR3 has 12 amino acids. The V segment lost 8 bases and the J segment 3 bases; nucleotides outside the gene matches: 3.

The chain recombines TRBV11-2 with TRBJ2-7; D possibly corresponds to TRBD1 (6 bases). The CDR3 has 14 amino acids. V lost 5 bases and J 3 bases, leaving 14 bases between the germline ends. Germline loops: CDR1 SGHAT, CDR2 FQNNGV. CDR3 coding DNA: TGTGCCAGCAGCGACCAGGACAGCCTCTACGAGCAGTACTTC. Encoded protein: CASSDQDSLYEQYF.

The table lists this clonotype with a few counts. The chain joins TRBV5-1 to TRBJ1-2; 8 bases line up with TRBD1. The CDR3 length is 14 residues. V lost 2 bases and J lost 4; bases outside the gene matches: 4. The germline V gene has CDR1 SGHRS and CDR2 YFSETQ. For the CDR3, the DNA is TGCGCCAGCAGCTTTGGGACAGGCGTCTATGGCTACACCTTC. It translates to CASSFGTGVYGYTF.

In DNA, the CDR3 is TGTGCCAGCAGCGTATCCGGGAGGGGGACAGATACGCAGTATTTT. It specifies CASSVSGRGTDTQYF. The chain is built from TRBV9 and TRBJ2-3, with 8 bases identical to TRBD2. The CDR3 loop spans 15 amino acids. Germline loops: CDR1 SGDLS, CDR2 YYNGEE. V was clipped by 1 base and J by 3 bases; unmatched bases: 4.

This clonotype has just a few counts. The CDR3 here is CASPEGAVGTSTYEQYF. The CDR3 region has the DNA TGTGCCAGTCCTGAGGGGGCAGTCGGGACTAGCACCTACGAGCAGTACTTC. This chain links TRBV6-1 with TRBJ2-7, with 9 bases that match TRBD2. This CDR3 spans 17 amino acids. V lost 9 bases, J lost 2 bases, and 17 bases stayed unmatched. Germline CDR1 reads MNHNS; CDR2 reads SASEGT.

This sequence joins TRBV27 and TRBJ1-5; 7 nucleotides match TRBD1. Germline V gene data show CDR1 as MNHEY and CDR2 as SMNVEV (reference sequence). Trimming at V came to 2 bases and at J to 5 bases, leaving 12 bases not matched to a gene. This CDR3 has 17 residues. For the CDR3, the DNA is TGTGCCAGCAGTTTAAAACCGGGGACAGCGCGTCATCAGCCCCAGCATTTT. This sequence encodes CASSLKPGTARHQPQHF.

This clonotype has only a few counts. This rearrangement joins TRBV29-1 to TRBJ1-1, with 7 nucleotides matching TRBD1. Germline values: CDR1 SQVTM, CDR2 ANQGSEA. The CDR3 runs 14 residues. V was clipped by 5 bases and J by 1 base; unmatched bases: 7. CDR3 in DNA: TGCAGCGTTCTTCCGGGACAGACGAACACTGAAGCTTTCTTT. It codes for CSVLPGQTNTEAFF.

The chain employs TRBV7-2 and TRBJ1-2, with TRBD1 matching over 7 bases. J lost 1 base, V lost 5 bases, and 4 bases had no gene match. Per the germline V gene, CDR1 is SGHTA and CDR2 is FQGNSA. The CDR3 has 14 amino acids. The CDR3 protein is CASSGRQGNYGYTF. The CDR3 coding sequence is TGTGCCAGCAGCGGTCGACAGGGTAACTATGGCTACACCTTC.

The table lists this clonotype with a few counts. V and J are TRBV6-2 or TRBV6-3 and TRBJ2-1; 8 bases line up with TRBD1. This CDR3 has 12 amino acids. J was trimmed by 13 bases and V by 2 bases; bases with no gene match: 4. Germline CDR1 and CDR2: MNHEY and SVGEGT. CDR3 nucleotide sequence: TGTGCCAGCAGTTACCCAGGGGGCGGACAGTTCTTC. Translated: CASSYPGGGQFF.

This clonotype was seen more than once but under ten times. The gene calls are TRBV10-3 and TRBJ2-7, with D hard to call. Trimming took off 1 base at V and 7 bases at J, with 8 bases between the two ends. Germline V gene lookup returns CDR1 ENHRY and CDR2 SYGVKD. CDR3 size: 12 residues. CDR3 residues: CAISEWFTEQYF. The CDR3 nucleotides are TGTGCCATCAGTGAGTGGTTTACAGAGCAGTACTTC.

V usage is TRBV6-5 and J usage is TRBJ1-2, with a possible D match to TRBD1 (5 bases). Trimming removed 9 bases at V and 8 bases at J, with 19 bases between. From germline, CDR1 is MNHEY and CDR2 SVGAGI. The CDR3 totals 13 residues. The CDR3 loop is CASRTGTPLGYTF. DNA for the CDR3: TGTGCCAGTAGGACCGGGACGCCTCTGGGCTACACCTTC.